This TCR beta chain stems from a study of blood T cell repertoires in COVID-19. CDR1 and CDR2 (germline): DFQATT, SNEGSKA (reference sequence). Trimming removed 7 bases from V and 9 bases from J, with 7 bases in between. This CDR3 comprises 9 residues. Authors' methods: Nucleated cell counts were estimated from reference gene primer amplification. Method: immunoSEQ multiplex PCR; TCRdb's copy keeps in-frame clones and lacks some. The V and J calls and clone size come from that table; D and trimming were worked out from the DNA. The table shows 250,000 or so clones, with around 85% occurring only once.

This TCR was sampled from a woman aged 45-59 years who had recovered from COVID-19. Sample: PBMCs or T cells enriched from blood (not recorded which). The chain combines TRBV20-1 with TRBJ2-1; D is ambiguous. As DNA, the CDR3 is TGCAGTGTAACGGGTGAGCAGTTCTTC. Its protein product is CSVTGEQFF.